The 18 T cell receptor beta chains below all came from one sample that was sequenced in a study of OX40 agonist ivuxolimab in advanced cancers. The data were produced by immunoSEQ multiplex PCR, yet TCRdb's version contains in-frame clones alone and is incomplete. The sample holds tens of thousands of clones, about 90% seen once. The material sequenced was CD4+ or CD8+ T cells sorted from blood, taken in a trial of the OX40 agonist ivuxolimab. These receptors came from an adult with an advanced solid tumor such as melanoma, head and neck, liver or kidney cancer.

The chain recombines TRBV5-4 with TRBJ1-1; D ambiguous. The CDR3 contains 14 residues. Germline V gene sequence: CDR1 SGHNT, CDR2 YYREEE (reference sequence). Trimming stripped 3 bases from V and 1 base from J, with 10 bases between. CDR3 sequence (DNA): TGTGCCAGCAGCTCCCGGTTCGAGAACACTGAAGCTTTCTTT. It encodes CASSSRFENTEAFF.

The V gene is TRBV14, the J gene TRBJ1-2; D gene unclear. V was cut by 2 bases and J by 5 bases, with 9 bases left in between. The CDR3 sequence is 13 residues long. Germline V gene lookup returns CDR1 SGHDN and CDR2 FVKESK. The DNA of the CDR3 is TGTGCCAGCAGCCAACTCAATGGGTATGGCTACACCTTC. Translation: CASSQLNGYGYTF.

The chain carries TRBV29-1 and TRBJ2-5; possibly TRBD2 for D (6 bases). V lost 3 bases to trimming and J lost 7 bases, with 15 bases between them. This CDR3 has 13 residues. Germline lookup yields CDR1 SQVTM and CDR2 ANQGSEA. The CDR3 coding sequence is TGCAGCGTTGAGCCGGACTATCGGGGGACCCAGTACTTC. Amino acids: CSVEPDYRGTQYF.

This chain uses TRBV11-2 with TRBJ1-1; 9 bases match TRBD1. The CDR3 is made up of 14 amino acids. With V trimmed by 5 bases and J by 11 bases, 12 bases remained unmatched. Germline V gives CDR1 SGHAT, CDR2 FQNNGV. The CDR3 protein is CASSKLRQGVNAFF. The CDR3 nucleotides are TGTGCCAGCAGCAAACTCCGACAGGGGGTGAACGCTTTCTTT.

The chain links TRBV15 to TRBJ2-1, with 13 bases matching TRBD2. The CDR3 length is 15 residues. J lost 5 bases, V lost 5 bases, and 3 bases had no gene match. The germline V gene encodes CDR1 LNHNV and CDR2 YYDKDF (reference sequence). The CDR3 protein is CATSPTSGRDNEQFF. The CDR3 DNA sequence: TGTGCCACCAGCCCAACTAGCGGGAGGGACAATGAGCAGTTCTTC.

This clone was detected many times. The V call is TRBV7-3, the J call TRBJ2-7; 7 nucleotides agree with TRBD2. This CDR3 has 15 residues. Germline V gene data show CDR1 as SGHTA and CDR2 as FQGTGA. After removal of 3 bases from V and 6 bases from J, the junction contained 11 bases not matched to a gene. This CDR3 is CASSFTPGGSREQYF. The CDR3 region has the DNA TGTGCCAGCAGCTTTACTCCGGGCGGGAGCCGCGAGCAGTACTTC.

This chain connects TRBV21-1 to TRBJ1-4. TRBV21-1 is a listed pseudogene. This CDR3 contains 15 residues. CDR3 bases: TGTGCCAGCAGCATAGAAAACCCGACTAATGAAAAACTGTTTTTT. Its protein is CASSIENPTNEKLFF.

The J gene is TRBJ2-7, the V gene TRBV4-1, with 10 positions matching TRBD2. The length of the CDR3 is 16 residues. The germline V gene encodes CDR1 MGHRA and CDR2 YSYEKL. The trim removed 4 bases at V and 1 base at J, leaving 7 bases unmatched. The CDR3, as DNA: TGCGCCAGCAGCCGCGAGCGGGAGGGCCGATCCTACGAGCAGTACTTC. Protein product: CASSREREGRSYEQYF.

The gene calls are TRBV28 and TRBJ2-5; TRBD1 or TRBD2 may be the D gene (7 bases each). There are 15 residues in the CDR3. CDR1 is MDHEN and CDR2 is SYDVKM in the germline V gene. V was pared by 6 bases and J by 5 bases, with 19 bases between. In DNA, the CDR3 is TGTGCCAGCAGGGGAGGGACAGTCGTGGGGGAGACCCAGTACTTC. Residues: CASRGGTVVGETQYF.

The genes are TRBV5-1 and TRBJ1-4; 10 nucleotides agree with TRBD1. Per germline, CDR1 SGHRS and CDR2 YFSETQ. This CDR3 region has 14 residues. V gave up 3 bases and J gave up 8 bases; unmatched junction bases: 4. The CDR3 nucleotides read TGCGCCAGCAGCTACGGGACAGGGGACGAAAAACTGTTTTTT. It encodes CASSYGTGDEKLFF.

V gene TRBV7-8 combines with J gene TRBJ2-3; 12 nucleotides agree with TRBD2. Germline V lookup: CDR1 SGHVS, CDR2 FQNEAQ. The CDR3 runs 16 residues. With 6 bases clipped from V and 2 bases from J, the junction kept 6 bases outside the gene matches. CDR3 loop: CASRGASGRVTDTQYF. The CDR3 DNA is TGTGCCAGCAGGGGGGCTAGCGGGAGGGTCACAGATACGCAGTATTTT.

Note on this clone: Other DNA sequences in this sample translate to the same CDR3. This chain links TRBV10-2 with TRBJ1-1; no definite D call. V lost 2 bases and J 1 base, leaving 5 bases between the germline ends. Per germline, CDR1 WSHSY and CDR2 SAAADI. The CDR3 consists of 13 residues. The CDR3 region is CASSEGGNTEAFF. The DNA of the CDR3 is TGCGCCAGCAGTGAGGGCGGGAACACTGAAGCTTTCTTT.

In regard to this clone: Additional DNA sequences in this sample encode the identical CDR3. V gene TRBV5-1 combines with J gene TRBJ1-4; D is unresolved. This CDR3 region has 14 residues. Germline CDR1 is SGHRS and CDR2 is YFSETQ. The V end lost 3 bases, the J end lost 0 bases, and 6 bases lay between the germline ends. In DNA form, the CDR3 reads TGCGCCAGCAGCTCTGGGGCAACTAATGAAAAACTGTTTTTT. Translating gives CASSSGATNEKLFF.

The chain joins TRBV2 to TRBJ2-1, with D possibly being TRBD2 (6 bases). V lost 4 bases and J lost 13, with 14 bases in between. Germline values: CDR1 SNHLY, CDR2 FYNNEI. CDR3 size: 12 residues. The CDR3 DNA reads TGTGCCAGCAGTGTTGGGATAGGACTACAGTTCTTC. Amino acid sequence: CASSVGIGLQFF.

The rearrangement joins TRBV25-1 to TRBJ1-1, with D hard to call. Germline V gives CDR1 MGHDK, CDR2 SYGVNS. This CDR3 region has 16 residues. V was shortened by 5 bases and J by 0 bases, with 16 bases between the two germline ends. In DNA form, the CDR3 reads TGTGCCAGCAGTCCCAGCAAGGGATCCGTGAACACTGAAGCTTTCTTT. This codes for CASSPSKGSVNTEAFF. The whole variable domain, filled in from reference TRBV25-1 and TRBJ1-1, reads EADIYQTPRYLVIGTGKKITLECSQTMGHDKMYWYQQDPGMELHLIHYSYGVNSTEKGDLSSESTVSRIRTEHFPLTLESARPSHTSQYLCASSPSKGSVNTEAFFGQGTRLTVV.

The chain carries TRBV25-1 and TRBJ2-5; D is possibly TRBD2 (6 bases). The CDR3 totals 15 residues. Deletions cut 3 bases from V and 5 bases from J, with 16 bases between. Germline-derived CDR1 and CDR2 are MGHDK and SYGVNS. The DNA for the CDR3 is TGTGCCAGCAGTGATGGCCGGAGGGCAGGGGAGACCCAGTACTTC. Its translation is CASSDGRRAGETQYF.

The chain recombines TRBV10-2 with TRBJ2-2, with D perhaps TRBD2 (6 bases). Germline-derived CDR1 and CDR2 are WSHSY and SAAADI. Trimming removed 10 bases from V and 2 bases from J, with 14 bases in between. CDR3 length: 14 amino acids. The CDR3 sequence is CATTTSPNTGELFF. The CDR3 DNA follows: TGCGCCACCACCACTAGCCCAAACACCGGGGAGCTGTTTTTT.

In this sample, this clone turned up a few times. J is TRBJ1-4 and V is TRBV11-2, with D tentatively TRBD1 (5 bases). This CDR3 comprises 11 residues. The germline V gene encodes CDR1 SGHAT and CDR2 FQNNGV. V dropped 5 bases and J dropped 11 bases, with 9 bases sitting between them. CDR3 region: CASSDRGKLFF. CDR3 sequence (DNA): TGTGCCAGCAGCGACAGAGGGAAACTGTTTTTT. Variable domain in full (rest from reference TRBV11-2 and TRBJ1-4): EAGVAQSPRYKIIEKRQSVAFWCNPISGHATLYWYQQILGQGPKLLIQFQNNGVVDDSQLPKDRFSAERLKGVDSTLKIQPAKLEDSAVYLCASSDRGKLFFGSGTQLSVL.